A selection of T cell receptor beta chains follows, all from one sample in a study of T cells in localized non-small cell lung cancer. Method: immunoSEQ multiplex PCR; TCRdb's copy keeps in-frame clones and lacks some. The table records tens of thousands of clones, roughly nine tenths of them present only once. The sequences come from peripheral blood, collected before any cancer treatment. The origin of the receptors is a male donor aged 60 or over with stage III squamous cell lung carcinoma. The CDR3 runs from the conserved cysteine through the conserved F or W.

>TRBV5-4
CASTPGGRGRGNSPLHF
>TRBV5-1
CASSLEMLSSGNTIYF
>TRBV4-1
CASSQSRADRRNTIYF
>TRBV6-1
CASSADQDYQPQHF
>TRBV7-9
CASSLPLGRPFVHF
>TRBV15
CATSRMPRVTPYGYTF
>TRBV19
CASSGDGFNEAFF
>TRBV7-2
CASSLGQALNSPLHF
>TRBV5-1
CASRKGRDRVRGDTEAFF
>TRBV6-5
CASSYRQGTDTQYF
>TRBV28
CASTLGGAGNTIYF
>TRBV10-2
CASSETHQYEQYF
>TRBV5-8
CASSSLQGNYGYTF
>TRBV10-3
CAIKGYQETQYF
>TRBV5-4
CASSLATGSGYGYTF
>TRBV10-3
CAISPASAEEQYF
>TRBV30
CAWITGDRGSPLHF
>TRBV18
CASSPPTSYEQYF
>TRBV5-6
CASSSGNPNYGYTF
>TRBV13
CASTLTGSGNTIYF